Below, 8 T cell receptor beta chains from the same sample are listed, as sequenced in a study of CD8+ T cells in alopecia areata. As the sequencing template, cDNA was produced by extracting RNA and reverse transcribing it. Some clones are missing from TCRdb's copy, which holds only in-frame ones; the method was immunoSEQ multiplex PCR. In the table there are roughly 40,000 clones, 50% to 70% of which are singletons. Treatment: oral pan-JAK inhibitor, 5-10 mg twice daily. The input for sequencing was CD8+ T cells sorted from blood, taken at week 4, from a patient treated with tofacitinib. The receptors were sampled from a human donor with alopecia areata.

V usage is TRBV4-3 and J usage is TRBJ1-1, with 9 bases matching TRBD1. Germline V gene lookup returns CDR1 LGHNA and CDR2 YSLEER. The ends lost 3 bases at V and 0 bases at J; junction bases unmatched: 14. The CDR3 consists of 19 residues. The CDR3 spells CASSQDLRDRVPLNTEAFF. CDR3 sequence (DNA): TGCGCCAGCAGCCAGGACCTCCGGGACAGGGTCCCGTTGAACACTGAAGCTTTCTTT.

The CDR3 loop is CASSSGLQNTGELFF. In nucleotides, the CDR3 is TGTGCCAGCAGTTCGGGACTTCAGAACACCGGGGAGCTGTTTTTT. The chain recombines TRBV6-5 with TRBJ2-2; tentatively, D is TRBD2 (6 bases). V was pared by 4 bases and J by 1 base, with 10 bases between. Germline V gene sequence: CDR1 MNHEY, CDR2 SVGAGI. The CDR3 contains 15 residues.

This clone has a handful of counts. The chain combines TRBV19 with TRBJ2-5; 8 bases fit TRBD1. The junction had 5 bases not matched to a gene; V was cut back by 7 bases and J by 1 base. CDR1 is LNHDA, CDR2 SQIVND, per germline (reference sequence). This CDR3 has 14 amino acids. CDR3 amino acids: CASTGTGIQETQYF. In DNA form, the CDR3 reads TGTGCCAGTACCGGGACAGGTATCCAAGAGACCCAGTACTTC.

This sequence joins TRBV4-3 and TRBJ2-7; maybe TRBD2 (5 bases). V gave up 0 bases and J gave up 3 bases, with 12 bases separating them. Germline V lookup: CDR1 LGHNA, CDR2 YSLEER. The CDR3 is 15 residues long. CDR3 nucleotides: TGCGCCAGCAGCCAAGATGTGACTACTCGCTACGAGCAGTACTTC. The encoded protein is CASSQDVTTRYEQYF.

The genes are TRBV30 and TRBJ2-1; D is unresolved. Trimming stripped 0 bases from V and 5 bases from J, with 11 bases between. Germline CDR1 GTSNPN, CDR2 SVGIG (reference sequence). The CDR3 loop spans 14 amino acids. This chain's CDR3 is CAWSVGMRHNEQFF. CDR3 nucleotide sequence: TGTGCCTGGAGTGTTGGGATGAGGCACAATGAGCAGTTCTTC.

The chain joins TRBV11-2 to TRBJ2-5, with no clear D. V lost 1 base, J lost 5 bases, and 5 bases lay in between. Germline V gene data show CDR1 as SGHAT and CDR2 as FQNNGV. The CDR3 runs 12 residues. The CDR3 loop is CASSLGAETQYF. The CDR3 DNA sequence: TGTGCCAGCAGCTTAGGGGCGGAGACCCAGTACTTC.

V is TRBV9 and J is TRBJ1-1; D is unresolved. CDR3 length: 14 amino acids. Trimming took 3 bases from V and 3 from J, leaving 12 bases between them. Germline V gene lookup returns CDR1 SGDLS and CDR2 YYNGEE. This CDR3 reads CASSASTVDTEAFF. The DNA for the CDR3 is TGTGCCAGCAGCGCGTCGACGGTGGACACTGAAGCTTTCTTT. Complete variable domain (other parts from reference TRBV9 and TRBJ1-1): DSGVTQTPKHLITATGQRVTLRCSPRSGDLSVYWYQQSLDQGLQFLIQYYNGEERAKGNILERFSAQQFPDLHSELNLSSLELGDSALYFCASSASTVDTEAFFGQGTRLTVV.

The CDR3 sequence is CASRPSALDTQYF. The CDR3 region has the DNA TGTGCCAGCAGACCCTCGGCACTAGATACGCAGTATTTT. The chain uses TRBV6-5 and TRBJ2-3, with unresolved D. The CDR3 totals 13 residues. Trimming cost V 6 bases and J 5 bases, with 12 bases left between them. Looked up from germline, CDR1 is MNHEY and CDR2 is SVGAGI.